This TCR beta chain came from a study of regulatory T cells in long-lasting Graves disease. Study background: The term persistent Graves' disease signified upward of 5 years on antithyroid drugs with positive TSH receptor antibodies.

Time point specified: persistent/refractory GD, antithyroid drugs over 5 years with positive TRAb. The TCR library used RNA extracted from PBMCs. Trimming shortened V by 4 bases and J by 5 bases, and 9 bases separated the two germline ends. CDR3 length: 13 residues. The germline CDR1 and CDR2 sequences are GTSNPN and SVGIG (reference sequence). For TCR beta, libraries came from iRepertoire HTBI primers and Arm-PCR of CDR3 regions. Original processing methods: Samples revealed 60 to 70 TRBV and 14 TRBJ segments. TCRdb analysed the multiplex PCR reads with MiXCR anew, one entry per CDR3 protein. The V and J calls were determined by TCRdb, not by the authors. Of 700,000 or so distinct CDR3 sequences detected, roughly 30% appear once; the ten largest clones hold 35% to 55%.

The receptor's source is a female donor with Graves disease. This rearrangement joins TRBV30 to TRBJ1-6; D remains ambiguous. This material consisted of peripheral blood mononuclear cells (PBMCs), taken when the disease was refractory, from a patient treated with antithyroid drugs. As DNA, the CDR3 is TGTGCCTGGAAATCCAGCAATAATTCACCCCTCCACTTT. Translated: CAWKSSNNSPLHF.